This T cell receptor (beta chain) was recovered during a study of cytomegalovirus exposure and HLA in healthy donors. General study findings and limits: CMV serostatus was the only immune exposure information that was available.

The CDR3 runs to 12 residues. Trimming cost V 6 bases and J 7 bases, with 11 bases left between them. CDR1 and CDR2 from the germline V gene are SGHKS and YYEKEE (reference sequence). As to this clone: Antigen specificity is unknown.

The PCR had 60 Vbeta and 13 Jbeta primers. Data came from immunoSEQ multiplex PCR; TCRdb stores just in-frame clones and leaves some out. The sample includes under 150,000 clones, 73% of them seen just once. The chain employs TRBV5-5 and TRBJ2-1, with D unresolved. Sequencing input: PBMCs. This receptor was identified in a human donor in good health. CDR3 sequence (DNA): TGTGCCAGCATCATCTCACGGAATGAGCAGTTCTTC. This gives the protein CASIISRNEQFF.